Below, 11 T cell receptor beta chains from the same sample are listed, as sequenced in a study of blood T cell repertoires in COVID-19. Profiling relied on immunoSEQ multiplex PCR, and the TCRdb table lists in-frame clones only, not all of them. The data hold 300,000 or so clones, with over 80% observed a single time. Sequencing was done on a sample of peripheral blood. The receptors were gathered from a woman aged 40 to 55 who had recovered from COVID-19.

The chain has TRBV6-2 or TRBV6-3 and TRBJ1-1; 9 bases are a match to TRBD1. Germline V CDR1 and CDR2: MNHEY, SVGEGT. The CDR3 length is 18 residues. The V segment lost 5 bases and the J segment 0 bases; nucleotides outside the gene matches: 13. The CDR3 DNA reads TGTGCCAGCAGTGACGACAGGGGGAGGGTTTGGATGAACACTGAAGCTTTCTTT. This codes for CASSDDRGRVWMNTEAFF.

The CDR3 coding sequence is TGCGCCAGCAGCCAAGGGACAGGGGGCTCTGAAGCTTTCTTT. This codes for CASSQGTGGSEAFF. The chain employs TRBV4-1 and TRBJ1-1; 11 bases are shared with TRBD1. V lost 1 base to trimming and J lost 6 bases; unmatched junction nucleotides: 1. Germline V gene lookup returns CDR1 MGHRA and CDR2 YSYEKL. The CDR3 is 14 residues long.

This clone was recorded only once. The chain links TRBV4-1 to TRBJ1-2, with TRBD1 identical over 11 bases. The CDR3 extends over 15 amino acids. Germline V gene lookup returns CDR1 MGHRA and CDR2 YSYEKL. V dropped 6 bases and J dropped 5; count of bases not matched to a gene: 8. CDR3 DNA: TGCGCCAGCAGGGACTACCGGGACAGGGGGTATGGCTACACCTTC. As protein: CASRDYRDRGYGYTF.

The V and J genes are TRBV5-1 and TRBJ1-2; D is perhaps TRBD1 (5 bases). Germline values: CDR1 SGHRS, CDR2 YFSETQ. V gave up 0 bases and J gave up 4 bases, with 13 bases separating them. There are 15 residues in the CDR3. CDR3 residues: CASSLGRDAVYGYTF. CDR3 DNA sequence: TGCGCCAGCAGCTTGGGGCGGGACGCCGTCTATGGCTACACCTTC.

V is TRBV28 and J is TRBJ1-4, with 9 positions matching TRBD1. There are 16 residues in the CDR3. V shed 7 bases and J 0 bases; nucleotides not matched to a gene: 6. The germline CDR1 and CDR2 sequences are MDHEN and SYDVKM. The chain's CDR3 is CASTRDRAATNEKLFF. Written as DNA, the CDR3 is TGTGCCAGCACCCGGGACAGGGCAGCAACTAATGAAAAACTGTTTTTT.

The CDR3: CSVAGGQGHGYTF. The CDR3 DNA is TGCAGCGTTGCCGGAGGACAGGGGCATGGCTACACCTTC. The V call is TRBV29-1, the J call TRBJ1-2; TRBD1 aligns across 9 bases. V shed 4 bases, J shed 6 bases, and the junction held 6 bases outside the gene matches. The CDR3 is 13 amino acids. Germline loops: CDR1 SQVTM, CDR2 ANQGSEA.

The chain is built from TRBV2 and TRBJ1-3; possible D gene TRBD1, 5 bases. CDR3 length: 16 residues. Germline assignment: CDR1 SNHLY and CDR2 FYNNEI. Trimming stripped 4 bases from V and 3 bases from J, with 16 bases between. The CDR3 region has the DNA TGTGCCAGCAGTGTGGTAGGGGAAGGAAGTGGAAACACCATATATTTT. Amino acids: CASSVVGEGSGNTIYF.

The genes are TRBV5-1 and TRBJ2-3; D is possibly TRBD2 (6 bases). Germline assignment: CDR1 SGHRS and CDR2 YFSETQ. The V and J ends lost 3 bases and 3 bases respectively, with 17 bases between them. There are 16 residues in the CDR3. CDR3 nucleotides: TGCGCCAGCAGCTCGGGGGAGACTTGGAGGACAGATACGCAGTATTTT. Translating gives CASSSGETWRTDTQYF.

This chain links TRBV21-1 with TRBJ2-7; TRBD1 is the table's D call, not checked against the DNA. TRBV21-1 is given as a pseudogene. CDR3 length equals 17 residues. The CDR3 reads CASSSYPNQGDGNEQYF. The CDR3 DNA reads TGTGCCAGCAGCTCTTATCCCAACCAGGGGGATGGCAACGAGCAGTACTTC.

This chain joins TRBV5-4 and TRBJ2-1, with 10 bases identical to TRBD2. Trimming removed 0 bases from V and 7 bases from J; junction bases left unmatched: 19. The CDR3 is 20 amino acids. CDR1 is SGHNT, CDR2 YYREEE, per germline (reference sequence). CDR3 sequence (DNA): TGTGCCAGCAGCTTGGCCGGGGCTAGCGGGGGCCCCGCGATCAGGAATGAGCAGTTCTTC. Translation: CASSLAGASGGPAIRNEQFF.

This clone was observed a handful of times. The chain carries TRBV7-2 and TRBJ2-1, with TRBD2 identical over 10 bases. Germline V lookup: CDR1 SGHTA, CDR2 FQGNSA. This CDR3 has 15 amino acids. J lost 4 bases, V lost 5 bases, and 5 bases had no gene match. The CDR3 loop reads CASSQPSGGYNEQFF. CDR3 bases: TGTGCCAGCAGCCAACCTAGCGGGGGTTACAATGAGCAGTTCTTC.